This T cell receptor (beta chain) was recorded in a study of blood T cells in healthy people across ages. General study results and limits: In these data, TCR beta diversity tracked strongly with naive T cell percentage.

A second roughly 7 to 12 cycle PCR used barcoded and J-beta primers. TCRdb independently ran MiXCR on the 5' RACE reads; one entry per CDR3 protein. Of over 450,000 distinct CDR3 sequences listed, 24% are singletons. Turning to this clonotype: The antigen is undetermined.

V was shortened by 4 bases and J by 2 bases, with 14 bases between the two germline ends. Germline V gene sequence: CDR1 SGHRS, CDR2 YFSETQ. There are 15 residues in the CDR3. These data were also filed under a second study, of T cells of mothers and their children.

The chain uses TRBV5-1 and TRBJ2-3; D is unclear. Sequencing was carried out using blood. The TCR originated in a boy aged 5-17 years in good health. For the CDR3, the DNA is TGCGCCAGCAGCAAGGGCCCAGAAACCACAGATACGCAGTATTTT. Encoded protein: CASSKGPETTDTQYF. Drawing the rest from reference TRBV5-1 and TRBJ2-3, the complete variable domain is KAGVTQTPRYLIKTRGQQVTLSCSPISGHRSVSWYQQTPGQGLQFLFEYFSETQRNKGNFPGRFSGRQFSNSRSEMNVSTLELGDSALYLCASSKGPETTDTQYFGPGTRLTVL.